Shown below are 3 T cell receptor beta chains from a single sample sequenced in a study of CD8 T cell repertoires and HIV-1 epitope variants. These receptors' antigens are unknown. Measured with immunoSEQ multiplex PCR; TCRdb has only the in-frame clones, and not every one. This sample has around 4,500 clones, with about two thirds found just once. The sample comprised cultured CD8+ T cells derived from PBMCs. These receptors came from a male donor with HIV.

The genes are TRBV11-2 and TRBJ2-5, with 10 bases fitting TRBD1. The CDR3 is made up of 15 amino acids. CDR1 and CDR2 from the germline V gene are SGHAT and FQNNGV. V shed 5 bases, J shed 1 base, and the junction held 4 bases outside the gene matches. CDR3 nucleotide sequence: TGTGCCAGCAGCCAGGGGACAGGGGCCCAAGAGACCCAGTACTTC. It codes for CASSQGTGAQETQYF.

The chain uses TRBV4-2 and TRBJ1-3, with unresolved D. The germline CDR1 and CDR2 sequences are LGHNA and YNFKEQ. Trimming stripped 1 base from V and 0 bases from J, with 10 bases between. The CDR3 extends over 16 amino acids. CDR3 sequence: CASSQGDGISGNTIYF. CDR3 sequence (DNA): TGTGCCAGCAGCCAAGGAGACGGTATCTCTGGAAACACCATATATTTT.

The V call is TRBV27, the J call TRBJ1-1; D remains unclear. Per the germline V gene, CDR1 is MNHEY and CDR2 is SMNVEV (reference sequence). V shed 7 bases and J shed 3 bases, with 15 bases lying between them. The CDR3 extends over 14 amino acids. The CDR3 reads CASTSFGLDTEAFF. CDR3 nucleotides: TGTGCCAGCACATCCTTCGGGTTGGACACTGAAGCTTTCTTT.